This TCR beta chain appears in the sequencing data of a study of glioma-infiltrating T cells. This clonotype was counted many times. Using RNA template, CDR3s of TCR alpha and beta were amplified with iRepertoire arm-PCR. TCRdb reprocessed the multiplex PCR reads via MiXCR and lists one record per CDR3 protein. Of tens of thousands of distinct CDR3 sequences in the sample, under 30% were seen once. The length of the CDR3 is 15 residues. Trimming removed 6 bases from V and 6 bases from J, with 20 bases in between. This TCR came from a human donor with low-grade glioma or glioblastoma, undergoing nonglioma brain surgery, or in good health (not recorded which). This rearrangement joins TRBV12-3 or TRBV12-4 to TRBJ1-1; D not certain. The sequenced sample consisted of glioma tissue, nonneoplastic brain tissue, or PBMCs (not recorded which). The CDR3, as DNA: TGTGCCAGCAGACCTTCGAACAGCCTCTGGGCTGAAGCTTTCTTT. Residues: CASRPSNSLWAEAFF.